These 27 T cell receptor beta chains were sequenced from one sample in a study of beta chain features in type 1 diabetes. Expressed TCRB transcripts were sequenced after all isolated RNA was converted to cDNA. Generated by immunoSEQ multiplex PCR, the TCRdb table keeps only in-frame clones and is missing some. The repertoire holds hundreds of thousands of clones, with 11% to 15% as singletons. The sequenced sample consisted of naive CD4+ T cells from blood. All receptors come from a man aged 25-40 years in good health.

The chain combines TRBV30 with TRBJ2-3, with 8 bases fitting TRBD2. This CDR3 is built from 14 residues. Germline V gene lookup returns CDR1 GTSNPN and CDR2 SVGIG (reference sequence). V lost 0 bases and J lost 3; bases outside the gene matches: 2. The CDR3 DNA reads TGTGCCTGGAGTGTAGCGGGAGTTACAGATACGCAGTATTTT. The encoded protein is CAWSVAGVTDTQYF.

The chain employs TRBV4-3 and TRBJ2-5; 12 bases line up with TRBD1. Germline V CDR1 and CDR2: LGHNA, YSLEER. The CDR3 runs to 17 residues. V gave up 0 bases and J gave up 5 bases; unmatched junction bases: 7. CDR3 bases: TGCGCCAGCAGCCAAGATGATGGGACAGGGGGCGGGGAGACCCAGTACTTC. It specifies CASSQDDGTGGGETQYF.

The rearrangement joins TRBV7-2 to TRBJ2-1; D unresolved. In germline, CDR1 is SGHTA, CDR2 FQGNSA. CDR3 size: 13 residues. With 0 bases removed from V and 8 bases from J, the gap between germline ends came to 8 bases. CDR3 amino acids: CASSLAPRYEQFF. CDR3 nucleotide sequence: TGTGCCAGCAGCTTAGCGCCGAGGTATGAGCAGTTCTTC.

This sequence joins TRBV6-6 and TRBJ2-7; no clear D gene. The CDR3 totals 11 residues. In germline, CDR1 is MNHNY, CDR2 SVGAGI (reference sequence). Trimming shortened V by 9 bases and J by 0 bases, and 6 bases separated the two germline ends. Written as DNA, the CDR3 is TGTGCCAGTTGGCACTCCTACGAGCAGTACTTC. Amino acids: CASWHSYEQYF.

V usage is TRBV2 and J usage is TRBJ2-5, with 7 bases identical to TRBD1. The length of the CDR3 is 12 residues. Germline trimming cut 9 bases from V and 2 bases from J; bases unmatched to any gene: 3. Germline V gives CDR1 SNHLY, CDR2 FYNNEI. CDR3 residues: CARGTAQETQYF. For the CDR3, the DNA is TGTGCCAGGGGGACAGCTCAAGAGACCCAGTACTTC.

The chain has TRBV7-6 and TRBJ2-4, with D hard to call. Germline CDR1 SGHVS, CDR2 FNYEAQ. Trimming pared 4 bases from V and 2 bases from J, leaving 12 bases between. The CDR3 has 15 residues. The CDR3 DNA sequence: TGTGCCAGCAGCTCCAACAGCGCCACCAAAAACATTCAGTACTTC. Its translation: CASSSNSATKNIQYF.

V gene TRBV29-1 combines with J gene TRBJ2-3; D might be TRBD2 (6 bases). The CDR3 is 13 amino acids. V lost 2 bases and J lost 5, with 11 bases in between. The germline V gene has CDR1 SQVTM and CDR2 ANQGSEA. The CDR3 protein is CSVERGRGDTQYF. The DNA of the CDR3 is TGCAGCGTTGAACGGGGGAGAGGAGATACGCAGTATTTT.

The V call is TRBV4-3, the J call TRBJ1-2, with D tentatively TRBD1 (6 bases). The CDR3 is made up of 15 amino acids. The germline V gene encodes CDR1 LGHNA and CDR2 YSLEER. The germline V and J ends were trimmed by 3 bases and 0 bases, with 11 bases remaining between them. Here the CDR3 DNA reads TGCGCCAGCAGCCACGATCGACAGGCTAACTATGGCTACACCTTC. It is translated as CASSHDRQANYGYTF.

This chain joins TRBV7-8 and TRBJ1-4, with TRBD1 matching 9 bases. With V trimmed by 7 bases and J by 5 bases, 8 bases remained unmatched. The CDR3 is 15 residues long. The germline V gene encodes CDR1 SGHVS and CDR2 FQNEAQ. CDR3 DNA sequence: TGTGCCAGCACAACGCCGGGACAGGGAAATGAAAAACTGTTTTTT. Translating gives CASTTPGQGNEKLFF.

This clone was picked up a small number of times. The V call is TRBV5-1, the J call TRBJ2-7; D unclear. With 0 bases removed from V and 0 bases from J, the gap between germline ends came to 10 bases. The CDR3 sequence is 15 residues long. Germline CDR1 SGHRS, CDR2 YFSETQ. CDR3 in DNA: TGCGCCAGCAGCTTGGAGGCCACAGACTCCTACGAGCAGTACTTC. Protein product: CASSLEATDSYEQYF. Complete variable domain (other parts from reference TRBV5-1 and TRBJ2-7): KAGVTQTPRYLIKTRGQQVTLSCSPISGHRSVSWYQQTPGQGLQFLFEYFSETQRNKGNFPGRFSGRQFSNSRSEMNVSTLELGDSALYLCASSLEATDSYEQYFGPGTRLTVT.

This clone was observed a handful of times. V usage is TRBV30 and J usage is TRBJ2-1; TRBD2 matches 15 bases. This CDR3 spans 14 amino acids. V was pared by 7 bases and J by 9 bases, with 7 bases of the junction left unmatched. Germline loops: CDR1 GTSNPN, CDR2 SVGIG (reference sequence). The CDR3 protein is CAYGLAGGPGEQFF. CDR3 DNA sequence: TGTGCCTACGGACTAGCGGGAGGGCCGGGTGAGCAGTTCTTC.

This clone was observed a few times. This CDR3 reads CASSYRQGPVLGYTF. Here the CDR3 DNA reads TGTGCCAGCAGCTATAGACAGGGTCCCGTTCTCGGCTACACCTTC. The chain employs TRBV7-2 and TRBJ1-2, with TRBD1 matching over 7 bases. This CDR3 contains 15 residues. Germline assignment: CDR1 SGHTA and CDR2 FQGNSA. The junction had 13 bases not matched to a gene; V was cut back by 4 bases and J by 8 bases.

This clone was seen a few times. The chain joins TRBV7-8 to TRBJ1-2; the match to TRBD1 covers 7 bases. Looked up from germline, CDR1 is SGHVS and CDR2 is FQNEAQ. There are 13 residues in the CDR3. Trimming removed 5 bases from V and 4 bases from J; junction bases left unmatched: 4. CDR3 bases: TGTGCCAGCAGCCCGACAGGGTTCTATGGCTACACCTTC. This translates into CASSPTGFYGYTF.

This clone has a handful of counts. This chain uses TRBV18 with TRBJ1-5; TRBD1 is a possible D gene (5 bases). The CDR3 is made up of 15 amino acids. Germline-derived CDR1 and CDR2 are KGHSH and LQKENI. Trimming cost V 6 bases and J 2 bases, with 14 bases left between them. The CDR3 coding sequence is TGTGCCAGCTCCCTCGTAGGGGAGGGCAATCAGCCCCAGCATTTT. Translating gives CASSLVGEGNQPQHF.

A few counts support this clone. The chain is built from TRBV27 and TRBJ1-4; 8 bases agree with TRBD1. Looked up from germline, CDR1 is MNHEY and CDR2 is SMNVEV (reference sequence). This CDR3 has 15 amino acids. V lost 7 bases and J lost 8; bases outside the gene matches: 12. CDR3 amino acids: CASNPSGTGPEKLFF. CDR3 coding DNA: TGTGCCAGCAACCCCTCCGGGACAGGCCCCGAAAAACTGTTTTTT.

This chain joins TRBV6-5 and TRBJ2-3; D is possibly TRBD1 or TRBD2 (5 bases each). Germline CDR1 and CDR2: MNHEY and SVGAGI. V lost 5 bases and J 6 bases, leaving 15 bases between the germline ends. The CDR3 has 14 residues. CDR3 sequence reads: CASSPGPSRDTQYF. CDR3 DNA: TGTGCCAGCAGTCCGGGACCGTCTCGTGATACGCAGTATTTT.

V is TRBV28 and J is TRBJ1-2, with 7 bases fitting TRBD1. This CDR3 contains 17 residues. Trimming cost V 2 bases and J 2 bases; bases outside gene matches: 11. Looked up from germline, CDR1 is MDHEN and CDR2 is SYDVKM. In nucleotides, the CDR3 is TGTGCCAGCAGTTTAGGGTGGGGCGGGACAGCCAACTATGGCTACACCTTC. Translation: CASSLGWGGTANYGYTF.

This clone was seen a few times. The chain couples TRBV7-2 to TRBJ2-3; D might be TRBD2 (5 bases). The germline gives CDR1 SGHTA, CDR2 FQGNSA. This CDR3 spans 16 amino acids. V was cut by 0 bases and J by 2 bases, with 12 bases left in between. The CDR3 nucleotides read TGTGCCAGCAGCTTAGCGTCGGGGATGAACACAGATACGCAGTATTTT. It translates to CASSLASGMNTDTQYF.

This clone has a handful of counts. The V call is TRBV7-2, the J call TRBJ2-1; the D is unclear. The germline V gene has CDR1 SGHTA and CDR2 FQGNSA. The CDR3 covers 14 residues. V lost 6 bases and J lost 5, with 14 bases in between. CDR3 DNA: TGTGCCAGCAGTCCTGCCTCGGGCCACAATGAGCAGTTCTTC. This codes for CASSPASGHNEQFF.

J is TRBJ1-2 and V is TRBV2; D may be TRBD1 (6 bases). Germline V CDR1 and CDR2: SNHLY, FYNNEI. CDR3 length equals 13 residues. Trimming removed 6 bases at V and 8 bases at J, with 16 bases between. CDR3 amino acids: CASSGNRARGYTF. Here the CDR3 DNA reads TGTGCCAGCAGCGGAAACAGGGCTCGGGGCTACACCTTC.

This chain links TRBV11-2 with TRBJ2-1; 8 nucleotides match TRBD1. Losses at the gene ends were 3 bases for V and 1 base for J; bases not matched to a gene: 2. The CDR3 is 15 residues long. From germline, CDR1 is SGHAT and CDR2 FQNNGV. Written as DNA, the CDR3 is TGTGCCAGCAGCTTCGACAGGGGATCCTACAATGAGCAGTTCTTC. This translates into CASSFDRGSYNEQFF.

This clone was seen only a few times. This rearrangement joins TRBV9 to TRBJ2-1; D gene uncertain. Trimming cost V 0 bases and J 6 bases, with 7 bases left between them. Germline V CDR1 and CDR2: SGDLS, YYNGEE. CDR3 length: 13 amino acids. The CDR3 DNA follows: TGTGCCAGCAGCGTAGCCCCTAGCAATGAGCAGTTCTTC. Residues: CASSVAPSNEQFF.

The rearrangement links TRBV2 to TRBJ2-2; D remains ambiguous. Looked up from germline, CDR1 is SNHLY and CDR2 is FYNNEI. The CDR3 runs 14 residues. The ends were cut back, 3 bases at V and 1 base at J, with 6 bases in the middle. Here the CDR3 DNA reads TGTGCCAGCAGTGACCCGGGGAACACCGGGGAGCTGTTTTTT. It encodes CASSDPGNTGELFF. The variable domain in full, completed from reference TRBV2 and TRBJ2-2, reads EPEVTQTPSHQVTQMGQEVILRCVPISNHLYFYWYRQILGQKVEFLVSFYNNEISEKSEIFDDQFSVERPDGSNFTLKIRSTKLEDSAMYFCASSDPGNTGELFFGEGSRLTVL.

The V call is TRBV23-1, the J call TRBJ2-1, with 8 bases lining up with TRBD2. TRBV23-1 is flagged as an ORF with uncertain function. The CDR3 is 18 amino acids. J gave up 10 bases and V 3 bases, and 20 bases lay outside the gene matches. CDR3 protein: CASSQPYKPGLGTGEQFF. The CDR3 bases are TGCGCCAGCAGTCAGCCTTATAAACCGGGACTAGGGACGGGGGAGCAGTTCTTC.

The gene calls are TRBV6-6 and TRBJ2-2; D unclear. The CDR3 has 12 residues. Germline V gene sequence: CDR1 MNHNY, CDR2 SVGAGI (reference sequence). Trimming left V 3 bases short and J 5 bases short, with 4 bases between. The CDR3 region has the DNA TGTGCCAGCAGTTATTTGACCGGGGAGCTGTTTTTT. Its translation is CASSYLTGELFF.

This chain uses TRBV27 with TRBJ2-1, with 7 bases fitting TRBD2. V was pared by 5 bases and J by 1 base, with 8 bases of the junction left unmatched. The CDR3 runs to 16 residues. Germline V CDR1 and CDR2: MNHEY, SMNVEV (reference sequence). CDR3 in amino acids: CASSLLQAGSYNEQFF. The CDR3, as DNA: TGTGCCAGCAGTCTCCTCCAAGCGGGGTCCTACAATGAGCAGTTCTTC.

Only a few counts were recorded for this clone. The chain carries TRBV7-2 and TRBJ2-6, with TRBD2 matching over 9 bases. The CDR3 consists of 19 residues. Trimming cost V 5 bases and J 0 bases; bases outside gene matches: 11. In germline, CDR1 is SGHTA, CDR2 FQGNSA. CDR3 loop: CASSPYGLAGTSGANVLTF. In DNA, the CDR3 is TGTGCCAGCAGCCCCTACGGCCTAGCGGGGACCTCTGGGGCCAACGTCCTGACTTTC.